The 18 T cell receptor beta chains presented below share a single source sample, sequenced in a study of T cells after yellow fever vaccination. TCRdb processed the 5' RACE reads anew with MiXCR; each CDR3 protein has one entry. This table holds 450,000 to 550,000 distinct CDR3 sequences, about 19% found once. The material sequenced was PBMCs, taken 15 days after the yellow fever booster vaccination. The source is a man aged 30 to 39 who received the YFV17D yellow fever vaccine.

This clonotype was counted only a few times. This rearrangement joins TRBV11-2 to TRBJ2-3; 9 positions match TRBD2. V shed 5 bases and J 4 bases; nucleotides not matched to a gene: 22. The CDR3 contains 20 residues. The germline V gene encodes CDR1 SGHAT and CDR2 FQNNGV. The CDR3 is CASSNRRGEGLAGTSDTQYF. DNA for the CDR3: TGTGCCAGCAGCAATCGCCGGGGTGAAGGGCTAGCGGGAACATCAGATACGCAGTATTTT.

The gene calls are TRBV29-1 and TRBJ2-6; 8 positions agree with TRBD1. Germline CDR1 reads SQVTM; CDR2 reads ANQGSEA. With 4 bases clipped from V and 0 bases from J, the junction kept 11 bases outside the gene matches. This CDR3 comprises 18 residues. In nucleotides, the CDR3 is TGCAGCGTTGGACAGGGGACGGCCTCTTACTCTGGGGCCAACGTCCTGACTTTC. Protein product: CSVGQGTASYSGANVLTF.

The chain has TRBV7-9 and TRBJ2-7; 9 nucleotides agree with TRBD1. This CDR3 has 14 amino acids. The V gene end was trimmed by 3 bases and the J gene end by 4 bases; junction bases not matched to a gene: 4. Germline CDR1 SEHNR, CDR2 FQNEAQ (reference sequence). The CDR3 DNA is TGTGCCAGCAGCTTGCCGGGACAGGGATACGAGCAGTACTTC. Amino acids: CASSLPGQGYEQYF.

V gene TRBV5-5 combines with J gene TRBJ2-7; either TRBD1 or TRBD2 may fit D (5 bases each). Deletions cut 3 bases from V and 3 bases from J, with 13 bases between. Germline CDR1 reads SGHKS; CDR2 reads YYEKEE (reference sequence). The CDR3 has 14 residues. The CDR3 DNA reads TGTGCCAGCAGCTCGGGGCCCTCCAGCTACGAGCAGTACTTC. Amino acids: CASSSGPSSYEQYF.

This clonotype showed up many times. The CDR3 spells CASSESSGSEDEQFF. The CDR3 DNA is TGTGCCAGCAGTGAATCTAGCGGGAGTGAGGATGAGCAGTTCTTC. V gene TRBV6-1 combines with J gene TRBJ2-1; TRBD2 aligns across 10 bases. The J segment lost 8 bases and the V segment lost 2 bases, leaving 6 bases of the junction unmatched. The CDR3 consists of 15 residues. Germline V gives CDR1 MNHNS, CDR2 SASEGT.

This chain uses TRBV5-1 with TRBJ1-5, with 7 bases aligning to TRBD1. The germline gives CDR1 SGHRS, CDR2 YFSETQ. The CDR3 sequence is 15 residues long. After removal of 4 bases from V and 3 bases from J, the junction contained 7 bases not matched to a gene. CDR3 region: CASSPGQRANQPQHF. CDR3 sequence (DNA): TGCGCCAGCAGCCCGGGACAGAGGGCCAATCAGCCCCAGCATTTT.

This clonotype was observed a few times. This chain connects TRBV12-3 or TRBV12-4 to TRBJ1-1; weak D call: TRBD1 (6 bases). This CDR3 has 19 amino acids. V was trimmed by 3 bases and J by 2 bases, leaving 25 bases between them. The CDR3 DNA sequence: TGTGCCAGCAGTTTCACGATCACCGGCGGGCAGGGGCCAAACACTGAAGCTTTCTTT. It specifies CASSFTITGGQGPNTEAFF.

The rearrangement links TRBV7-9 to TRBJ1-2; D not resolved. This CDR3 contains 13 residues. CDR1 is SEHNR and CDR2 is FQNEAQ in the germline V gene (reference sequence). Trimming took 3 bases from V and 0 from J, leaving 5 bases between them. The CDR3 here is CASSFRTNYGYTF. DNA of the CDR3: TGTGCCAGCAGCTTTCGGACTAACTATGGCTACACCTTC.

The sample holds a few counts of this clonotype. This chain links TRBV7-2 with TRBJ2-7, with D perhaps TRBD1 or TRBD2 (6 bases each). The CDR3 loop spans 13 amino acids. With 2 bases removed from V and 5 bases from J, the gap between germline ends came to 10 bases. The germline CDR1 and CDR2 sequences are SGHTA and FQGNSA. This chain's CDR3 is CASSLRGADEQYF. The CDR3 DNA is TGTGCCAGCAGCTTAAGGGGGGCGGACGAGCAGTACTTC.

Only a few counts were recorded for this clonotype. The DNA of the CDR3 is TGTGCCAGCAGTTACTCGAAAGGGACTCCTAACGACGAGCAGTACTTC. Translating gives CASSYSKGTPNDEQYF. The gene calls are TRBV6-5 and TRBJ2-7; D may be TRBD2 (6 bases). Germline assignment: CDR1 MNHEY and CDR2 SVGAGI. Trimming removed 0 bases from V and 5 bases from J, with 17 bases in between. CDR3 size: 16 residues.

This clonotype was detected a few times. This sequence joins TRBV7-8 and TRBJ2-1; 11 bases are a match to TRBD2. Losses at the gene ends were 3 bases for V and 3 bases for J; bases not matched to a gene: 10. CDR3 length: 18 residues. Germline V CDR1 and CDR2: SGHVS, FQNEAQ. This chain's CDR3 is CASSLRLAGLVVYNEQFF. The CDR3 DNA is TGTGCCAGCAGCTTGCGACTAGCGGGACTGGTGGTCTACAATGAGCAGTTCTTC.

With regard to this clonotype: The junction and the germline gene differ at one end; a read error may be behind it. The chain is built from TRBV5-1 and TRBJ2-5; 9 bases match TRBD1. CDR1 is SGHRS, CDR2 YFSETQ, per germline. This CDR3 region has 14 residues. CDR3 DNA: TGTGCCAGCAGCCCGGGACAGGGCAGAGAGACCCAGTACTTC. Translating gives CASSPGQGRETQYF.

This clonotype came up a few times. The chain uses TRBV7-2 and TRBJ2-3, with 8 nucleotides matching TRBD1. Germline V gene sequence: CDR1 SGHTA, CDR2 FQGNSA. With V trimmed by 0 bases and J by 5 bases, 4 bases remained unmatched. The CDR3 covers 15 residues. CDR3 bases: TGTGCCAGCAGCTTAGCATGGGACAGGCGAGATACGCAGTATTTT. Its protein is CASSLAWDRRDTQYF.

This clonotype was counted between two and nine times. The V call is TRBV4-3, the J call TRBJ2-4; perhaps TRBD2 as D (6 bases). Trimming removed 0 bases at V and 0 bases at J, with 15 bases between. This CDR3 has 18 residues. Germline V gives CDR1 LGHNA, CDR2 YSLEER. CDR3 sequence: CASSQDPLGGLAKNIQYF. CDR3 DNA sequence: TGCGCCAGCAGCCAAGACCCACTGGGGGGACTAGCCAAAAACATTCAGTACTTC.

This chain links TRBV28 with TRBJ2-1; 7 nucleotides line up with TRBD2. The CDR3 is 16 residues long. CDR1 MDHEN and CDR2 SYDVKM come from the germline V gene. Trimming at V came to 2 bases and at J to 0 bases, leaving 4 bases not matched to a gene. In DNA form, the CDR3 reads TGTGCCAGCAGTTTAGCGGGAGTGATCTCCTACAATGAGCAGTTCTTC. Its translation is CASSLAGVISYNEQFF.

The chain joins TRBV20-1 to TRBJ2-1; tentative D call: TRBD2 (5 bases). Germline loops: CDR1 DFQATT, CDR2 SNEGSKA (reference sequence). Deletions cut 5 bases from V and 2 bases from J, with 19 bases between. There are 16 residues in the CDR3. CDR3 amino acids: CSALRRLTNAYNEQFF. CDR3 nucleotide sequence: TGCAGTGCTTTAAGAAGACTAACAAACGCCTACAATGAGCAGTTCTTC.

This sequence joins TRBV12-3 or TRBV12-4 and TRBJ1-6; no clear D. Trimming stripped 3 bases from V and 7 bases from J, with 10 bases between. The CDR3 extends over 14 amino acids. Here the CDR3 reads CASSFGGNNSPLHF. The CDR3 DNA is TGTGCCAGCAGTTTCGGCGGGAACAATTCACCCCTCCACTTT.

The CDR3 DNA reads as TGCAGTGCTAGAGATATGTCTCATCATGAGCAGTTCTTC. It encodes CSARDMSHHEQFF. This sequence joins TRBV20-1 and TRBJ2-1; D unresolved. V lost 0 bases, J lost 8 bases, and 11 bases lay in between. The V gene's germline CDR1 is DFQATT and CDR2 SNEGSKA (reference sequence). This CDR3 is 13 amino acids long.